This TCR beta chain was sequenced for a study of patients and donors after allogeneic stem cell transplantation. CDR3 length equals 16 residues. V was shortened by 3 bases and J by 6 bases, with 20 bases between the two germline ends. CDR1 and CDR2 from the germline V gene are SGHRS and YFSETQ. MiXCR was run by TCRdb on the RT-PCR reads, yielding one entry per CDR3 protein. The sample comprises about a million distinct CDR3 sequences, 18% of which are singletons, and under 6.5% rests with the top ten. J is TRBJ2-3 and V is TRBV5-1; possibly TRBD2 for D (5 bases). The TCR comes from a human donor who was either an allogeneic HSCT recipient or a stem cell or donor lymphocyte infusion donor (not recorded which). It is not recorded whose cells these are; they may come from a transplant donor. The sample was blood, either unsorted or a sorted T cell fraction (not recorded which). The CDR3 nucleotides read TGCGCCAGCAGCTCCAGGACTGGGGTGCCCTCGGATACGCAGTATTTT. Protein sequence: CASSSRTGVPSDTQYF.